What follows are 25 T cell receptor beta chains derived from one specimen sequenced in a study of tumor and adjacent non-tumor tissue in lung cancer. Three rounds of nested PCR, following a modified ARM-PCR protocol, produced the TCRbeta library. TCRdb ran MiXCR on the multiplex PCR reads and lists one entry per CDR3 protein. This table holds about 110,000 distinct CDR3 sequences, 62% found once. No cell sorting was done before RNA was extracted from the tissue. The normal lung tissue was taken more than 3 cm from the tumor edge. Sequencing input: distant non-tumor lung tissue. The receptors originated from a man between 60 and 70 years old with non-small cell lung cancer.

This clonotype was seen repeatedly, ten times or more. This chain uses TRBV6-2 or TRBV6-3 with TRBJ1-1, with D unclear. Germline V gene data show CDR1 as MNHEY and CDR2 as SVGEGT. V was pared by 7 bases and J by 11 bases, with 20 bases between. The CDR3 has 13 amino acids. CDR3 region: CASTFEGRTRAFF. CDR3 coding DNA: TGTGCCAGCACCTTCGAAGGACGGACTAGGGCTTTCTTT.

J is TRBJ1-5 and V is TRBV6-6; weak D call: TRBD1 (5 bases). The end of the DNA aligns better with TRBJ2-3, so the J call may be wrong. The germline gives CDR1 MNHNY, CDR2 SVGAGI (reference sequence). The CDR3 spans 15 residues. The CDR3 DNA is TGTGCCAGCAGTGACGACAGTTATAGCAATCAGCCCCAGTATTTT. It is translated as CASSDDSYSNQPQYF.

As concerns this clonotype: The CDR3 does not end in the conserved phenylalanine or tryptophan, so this is likely a read error. The chain uses TRBV11-1 and TRBJ2-1; D is undetermined. The CDR3 sequence is 15 residues long. In germline, CDR1 is SGHAT, CDR2 FQDESV (reference sequence). The CDR3 reads CASAIRSLSYNEQFV. The DNA for the CDR3 is TGTGCCAGCGCTATAAGGTCCCTTTCCTATAATGAGCAGTTCGTC.

This clonotype showed up many times. The chain carries TRBV28 and TRBJ2-5; D tentatively fits TRBD1 or TRBD2 (6 bases each). From germline, CDR1 is MDHEN and CDR2 SYDVKM. This CDR3 has 14 amino acids. Deletions cut 4 bases from V and 5 bases from J, with 14 bases between. The CDR3 nucleotides are TGTGCCAGCAGTTCCAGGAGGGGGTTGGAGACCCAGTACTTC. This translates into CASSSRRGLETQYF. The full variable domain, in which reference TRBV28 and TRBJ2-5 provide the parts outside the CDR3, is DVKVTQSSRYLVKRTGEKVFLECVQDMDHENMFWYRQDPGLGLRLIYFSYDVKMKEKGDIPEGYSVSREKKERFSLILESASTNQTSMYLCASSSRRGLETQYFGPGTRLLVL.

On this clonotype: Here the CDR3 omits its conserved ending phenylalanine or tryptophan, so a read error is the likely source. The chain combines TRBV12-3 or TRBV12-4 with TRBJ1-1; D possibly corresponds to TRBD1 (5 bases). The CDR3 is made up of 14 amino acids. CDR3 nucleotide sequence: TGCGCCAGCAGTCCCCGGAGGGGAGACACTGAAGCTTTCTAT. Protein: CASSPRRGDTEAFY.

With regard to this clonotype: A clone one base away is much larger, so this may be a read error. The gene calls are TRBV30 and TRBJ1-6, with D perhaps TRBD1 (5 bases). The germline gives CDR1 GTSNPN, CDR2 SVGIG (reference sequence). The CDR3 runs to 12 residues. The chain's CDR3 is CATGTADSPLHF. DNA of the CDR3: TGTGCGACGGGGACGGCGGATTCACCCCTCCACTTT.

The gene calls are TRBV7-9 and TRBJ1-5; perhaps TRBD1 as D (5 bases). The CDR3 is 15 residues long. Germline lookup yields CDR1 SEHNR and CDR2 FQNEAQ (reference sequence). Trimming removed 8 bases at V and 2 bases at J, with 16 bases between. The CDR3 DNA sequence: TGTGCCAGCTGCTCGGGACCCGGGGGCAATCAGCCCCAGCATTTT. Translated, it gives CASCSGPGGNQPQHF.

Of note for this clonotype: One junction end disagrees with the germline gene, perhaps due to a read error. The chain joins TRBV7-9 to TRBJ1-1, with 9 nucleotides matching TRBD1. There are 15 residues in the CDR3. Germline V gives CDR1 SEHNR, CDR2 FQNEAQ (reference sequence). The DNA of the CDR3 is TGTGCCAGAAGCTTATGGGGACAGGGAGGGACTGAAGCTTTCTTT. Encoded protein: CARSLWGQGGTEAFF.

Details on this clonotype: The CDR3 carries no conserved terminal phenylalanine or tryptophan, so it likely arises from a read error. The chain joins TRBV6-2 or TRBV6-3 to TRBJ2-3; 13 bases match TRBD2. The CDR3 is made up of 17 amino acids. Germline trimming cut 9 bases from V and 0 bases from J; bases unmatched to any gene: 9. The germline CDR1 and CDR2 sequences are MNHEY and SVGEGT. The CDR3 reads CASSTSGRATSTDTQYL. For the CDR3, the DNA is TGTGCCAGTAGCACTAGCGGGAGGGCCACTAGCACAGATACGCAGTATTTA.

As concerns this clonotype: With a much larger clone just one base away, this may be a read error. The rearrangement links TRBV20-1 to TRBJ2-7; D gene unclear. The CDR3 spans 13 residues. Germline V gives CDR1 DFQATT, CDR2 SNEGSKA (reference sequence). The CDR3 DNA follows: TGCAGTGTTAGATTGGCTAGCTCCTACGAGCAGTACTTC. The encoded protein is CSVRLASSYEQYF.

Comment on this clonotype: As the CDR3 is not closed by the conserved phenylalanine or tryptophan, this likely results from a read error. This sequence joins TRBV6-6 and TRBJ1-5, with D hard to call. The V and J ends lost 8 bases and 5 bases respectively, with 10 bases between them. The CDR3 loop spans 12 amino acids. Germline CDR1 and CDR2: MNHNY and SVGAGI (reference sequence). CDR3 DNA sequence: TGTGCCAGCGGTCCGACCGATCAGCCCCAGCATATT. Protein: CASGPTDQPQHI.

Of note for this clonotype: Lacking the conserved final phenylalanine or tryptophan, this CDR3 likely reflects a read error. The chain carries TRBV12-3 or TRBV12-4 and TRBJ2-7; TRBD2 agrees at 12 bases. The CDR3 has 15 amino acids. Here the CDR3 reads CTSRPSGRVFYEQYL. The CDR3 DNA reads TGTACCAGCAGACCTAGCGGGAGGGTTTTCTACGAGCAGTACCTC.

This clonotype was recorded a few times. The CDR3 here is CASSWGGTALEKLFF. The CDR3 DNA reads as TGTGCCAGCAGCTGGGGAGGGACAGCTCTTGAAAAACTGTTTTTT. The rearrangement joins TRBV7-9 to TRBJ1-4; 7 nucleotides agree with TRBD1. Germline CDR1 and CDR2: SEHNR and FQNEAQ (reference sequence). The CDR3 contains 15 residues. J gave up 7 bases and V 4 bases, and 9 bases lay outside the gene matches.

This clonotype turned up a few times. V usage is TRBV20-1 and J usage is TRBJ2-1, with 7 bases matching TRBD2. This CDR3 comprises 16 residues. Germline V gene sequence: CDR1 DFQATT, CDR2 SNEGSKA (reference sequence). V was pared by 0 bases and J by 0 bases, with 5 bases of the junction left unmatched. Here the CDR3 reads CSARDIAGGSYNEQFF. DNA of the CDR3: TGCAGTGCTAGAGATATAGCGGGCGGCTCCTACAATGAGCAGTTCTTC.

The CDR3 spells CPNSPGQFNQPQHF. CDR3 bases: TGTCCCAACAGTCCCGGACAGTTTAATCAGCCCCAGCATTTT. The chain uses TRBV12-3 or TRBV12-4 and TRBJ1-5, with D possibly being TRBD1 (6 bases). The CDR3 length is 14 residues.

The rearrangement uses TRBV5-6 and TRBJ2-2; maybe TRBD1 (7 bases). V lost 4 bases, J lost 6 bases, and 16 bases lay in between. CDR1 is SGHDT, CDR2 YYEEEE, per germline. The CDR3 totals 15 residues. CDR3 protein: CASSNQGGTSGELFF. CDR3 sequence (DNA): TGTGCCAGCAGCAATCAGGGGGGAACATCCGGGGAGCTGTTTTTT.

About this clonotype itself: This sequence may be a read error, since a much larger clone differs from it by one base. The chain joins TRBV6-4 to TRBJ2-5, with 7 bases fitting TRBD1. V gave up 8 bases and J gave up 3 bases; unmatched junction bases: 3. The CDR3 covers 12 residues. Germline V CDR1 and CDR2: MRHNA, SNTAGT. The CDR3 region has the DNA TGTGCCAGCCGGGACAGCAAAGAGACCCAGTACTTC. It translates to CASRDSKETQYF.

This clonotype was counted ten times or more. The chain carries TRBV11-3 and TRBJ2-2, with 8 positions matching TRBD1. The germline gives CDR1 SGHNT, CDR2 YENEEA. This CDR3 region has 15 residues. The trim removed 5 bases at V and 4 bases at J, leaving 6 bases unmatched. The CDR3 sequence: CASSKDRALTGELFF. The CDR3 DNA reads as TGTGCCAGCAGCAAGGACAGGGCTCTCACCGGGGAGCTGTTTTTT. Combining the CDR3 with reference TRBV11-3 and TRBJ2-2 gives the whole variable domain EAGVVQSPRYKIIEKKQPVAFWCNPISGHNTLYWYLQNLGQGPELLIRYENEEAVDDSQLPKDRFSAERLKGVDSTLKIQPAELGDSAVYLCASSKDRALTGELFFGEGSRLTVL.

The chain carries TRBV29-1 and TRBJ2-3; 9 nucleotides align to TRBD1. Trimming cost V 5 bases and J 4 bases; bases outside gene matches: 10. The germline CDR1 and CDR2 sequences are SQVTM and ANQGSEA. The CDR3 spans 15 residues. CDR3: CSVRPWTGASDTQYF. CDR3 nucleotide sequence: TGCAGCGTTCGCCCCTGGACAGGGGCCTCAGATACGCAGTATTTT.

V gene TRBV20-1 combines with J gene TRBJ2-7; 10 bases are shared with TRBD2. The CDR3 covers 13 residues. Per the germline V gene, CDR1 is DFQATT and CDR2 is SNEGSKA (reference sequence). J lost 3 bases, V lost 4 bases, and 3 bases had no gene match. The CDR3 coding sequence is TGCAGTGCTACTAGCGGGAGTAACTACGAGCAGTACTTC. This encodes CSATSGSNYEQYF.

Turning to this clonotype: The junction differs from germline at one of its ends, possibly a read error. V gene TRBV11-2 combines with J gene TRBJ2-2, with 7 positions matching TRBD2. The CDR3 contains 19 residues. CDR1 is SGHAT, CDR2 FQNNGV, per germline. DNA for the CDR3: TGTGCCAACAGCTTTCGGGCTAGCGGAGGGGAAGCCAACACCGGGGAGCTACTTTTT. This sequence encodes CANSFRASGGEANTGELLF. Variable domain in full (rest from reference TRBV11-2 and TRBJ2-2): EAGVAQSPRYKIIEKRQSVAFWCNPISGHATLYWYQQILGQGPKLLIQFQNNGVVDDSQLPKDRFSAERLKGVDSTLKIQPAKLEDSAVYLCANSFRASGGEANTGELLFGEGSRLTVL.

This rearrangement joins TRBV6-5 to TRBJ2-7; D assignment may be TRBD1 or TRBD2 (5 bases each). The CDR3 runs 15 residues. V shed 0 bases and J shed 13 bases, with 22 bases lying between them. From germline, CDR1 is MNHEY and CDR2 SVGAGI. CDR3 loop: CASSYSRGASYDQYF. The DNA of the CDR3 is TGTGCCAGCAGTTACTCGAGGGGTGCCTCCTACGATCAATACTTC.

In the case of this clonotype: At one end the junction does not follow the germline gene, possibly because of a read error. V and J are TRBV29-1 and TRBJ2-1; 9 bases align to TRBD2. Germline V gene lookup returns CDR1 SQVTM and CDR2 ANQGSEA. This CDR3 contains 15 residues. CDR3 coding DNA: TGCGGCACTGGGTCTGCGGGAGGGTCCTATAATGAGCAGTTCTTC. This sequence encodes CGTGSAGGSYNEQFF.

This clonotype was seen once. Compared with germline, one end of the junction differs, possibly owing to a read error. This rearrangement joins TRBV11-3 to TRBJ2-3; D gene uncertain. The CDR3 contains 14 residues. Germline V gene lookup returns CDR1 SGHNT and CDR2 YENEEA. This chain's CDR3 is CISSLVGYTDTQYF. As DNA, the CDR3 is TGTATCAGCAGCTTAGTCGGCTACACAGATACTCAGTATTTT.

The table lists this clonotype with many counts. The rearrangement uses TRBV20-1 and TRBJ2-1; 9 nucleotides align to TRBD1. The trim removed 3 bases at V and 0 bases at J, leaving 12 bases unmatched. Germline CDR1 DFQATT, CDR2 SNEGSKA (reference sequence). The CDR3 length is 18 residues. The CDR3 reads CSASGDREARSSYNEQFF. CDR3 DNA: TGCAGTGCTAGCGGGGACAGGGAAGCTCGGAGCTCCTACAATGAGCAGTTCTTC.